Given below is one T cell receptor beta chain in context. The assay was immunoSEQ multiplex PCR, and TCRdb's table has in-frame clones only and misses some. The repertoire has 130,000 to 150,000 clones, approximately 80% of them found once; the top ten carry roughly 4.5%. V was clipped by 5 bases and J by 1 base, with 11 bases between them. CDR3 length equals 14 residues. Germline V gives CDR1 MNHEY, CDR2 SMNVEV (reference sequence). The sample comes from a study of blood T cell repertoires in COVID-19. The chain is built from TRBV27 and TRBJ1-1; D uncertain. Material: peripheral blood. The TCR was taken from a human donor in a cohort sampled during active COVID-19. The CDR3 DNA sequence: TGTGCCAGCAGTCCAACTTGGGCGAACACTGAAGCTTTCTTT. Protein product: CASSPTWANTEAFF.